Below, 10 T cell receptor beta chains from the same sample are listed, as sequenced in a study of radiotherapy plus CTLA-4 blockade in lung cancer. Clones were sequenced by immunoSEQ multiplex PCR, and TCRdb holds only the in-frame ones, with some missing. The data show some 71,000 clones, less than 85% seen once. Sample: peripheral blood, taken from a patient treated with radiotherapy plus ipilimumab. The receptors shown here come from a human donor with non-small cell lung cancer whose response to radiotherapy plus ipilimumab could not be evaluated. Some clones in this sample may be carry-over from other donors' samples.

The V call is TRBV11-2, the J call TRBJ1-6, with 7 nucleotides matching TRBD1. The CDR3 runs 14 residues. The V and J ends lost 5 bases and 10 bases, in that order; junction bases with no gene match: 8. Germline V gene sequence: CDR1 SGHAT, CDR2 FQNNGV. CDR3 loop: CASSHGTVNSPLHF. As DNA, the CDR3 is TGTGCCAGCAGCCACGGGACAGTTAACTCACCCCTCCACTTT. The variable domain in full, with the rest retrieved from reference TRBV11-2 and TRBJ1-6, is EAGVAQSPRYKIIEKRQSVAFWCNPISGHATLYWYQQILGQGPKLLIQFQNNGVVDDSQLPKDRFSAERLKGVDSTLKIQPAKLEDSAVYLCASSHGTVNSPLHFGNGTRLTVT.

The chain links TRBV7-2 to TRBJ2-3; D is ambiguous. The V end was cut by 3 bases, the J end by 6 bases, with 10 bases between. The CDR3 totals 13 residues. Germline loops: CDR1 SGHTA, CDR2 FQGNSA. CDR3: CASSFGGLDTQYF. CDR3 DNA: TGTGCCAGCAGCTTCGGCGGTTTGGATACGCAGTATTTT.

V gene TRBV10-3 combines with J gene TRBJ2-7; possibly TRBD2 for D (6 bases). The ends were cut back, 3 bases at V and 5 bases at J, with 20 bases in the middle. CDR1 and CDR2 from the germline V gene are ENHRY and SYGVKD. The CDR3 spans 16 residues. CDR3 DNA sequence: TGTGCCATCAGTGACCCCCGAACGGGGGAGATCAACGAGCAGTACTTC. Translated: CAISDPRTGEINEQYF.

V gene TRBV5-1 combines with J gene TRBJ2-7; 11 bases map to TRBD2. The CDR3 totals 15 residues. V shed 2 bases and J 2 bases; nucleotides not matched to a gene: 3. Germline V CDR1 and CDR2: SGHRS, YFSETQ. The CDR3 nucleotides read TGCGCCAGCAGCTTCAATAGCGGGGGGGCCTACGAGCAGTACTTC. Protein: CASSFNSGGAYEQYF.

The rearrangement links TRBV19 to TRBJ2-5, with 8 bases fitting TRBD2. Germline CDR1 is LNHDA and CDR2 is SQIVND (reference sequence). CDR3 length: 13 amino acids. With V trimmed by 6 bases and J by 3 bases, 3 bases remained unmatched. The CDR3, as DNA: TGTGCCAGTAGGCGAGCGGGGGAAGAGACCCAGTACTTC. It specifies CASRRAGEETQYF.

This clone has more than one count but fewer than ten. The rearrangement uses TRBV28 and TRBJ1-3, with TRBD1 matching over 8 bases. This CDR3 has 14 residues. V shed 2 bases, J shed 5 bases, and the junction held 2 bases outside the gene matches. The germline V gene encodes CDR1 MDHEN and CDR2 SYDVKM. CDR3 region: CASSLGQGRNTIYF. The CDR3 DNA reads as TGTGCCAGCAGTTTAGGACAGGGCCGAAACACCATATATTTT.

V usage is TRBV5-1 and J usage is TRBJ1-6; D unclear. The CDR3 spans 14 residues. V was trimmed by 5 bases and J by 6 bases, leaving 12 bases between them. CDR1 and CDR2 from the germline V gene are SGHRS and YFSETQ. The CDR3 reads CASSGEQLNSPLHF. The CDR3 DNA is TGCGCCAGCAGTGGCGAACAGCTTAATTCACCCCTCCACTTT.

V and J are TRBV18 and TRBJ2-2; D is unresolved. Germline lookup yields CDR1 KGHSH and CDR2 LQKENI. The V gene lost 5 bases and the J gene lost 2 bases, with 9 bases spanning the gap. This CDR3 contains 14 residues. In DNA, the CDR3 is TGTGCCAGCTCAGGCGGCGCCAACACCGGGGAGCTGTTTTTT. It translates to CASSGGANTGELFF.

V is TRBV30 and J is TRBJ2-7; no definite D call. With 5 bases removed from V and 0 bases from J, the gap between germline ends came to 11 bases. This CDR3 comprises 13 residues. CDR1 is GTSNPN and CDR2 is SVGIG in the germline V gene (reference sequence). The CDR3 loop reads CAWALRHSYEQYF. The CDR3 DNA sequence: TGTGCCTGGGCCCTCAGGCACTCCTACGAGCAGTACTTC. The variable domain in full, completed from reference TRBV30 and TRBJ2-7, reads SQTIHQWPATLVQPVGSPLSLECTVEGTSNPNLYWYRQAAGRGLQLLFYSVGIGQISSEVPQNLSASRPQDRQFILSSKKLLLSDSGFYLCAWALRHSYEQYFGPGTRLTVT.

This clone was seen only once. J is TRBJ2-1 and V is TRBV10-3; the match to TRBD2 covers 9 bases. V shed 6 bases and J 8 bases; nucleotides not matched to a gene: 17. In germline, CDR1 is ENHRY, CDR2 SYGVKD. CDR3 length equals 17 residues. CDR3 in amino acids: CAIRPSGGAGGPDEQFF. In DNA form, the CDR3 reads TGTGCCATCAGACCCTCGGGAGGGGCGGGGGGGCCCGATGAGCAGTTCTTC.